This TCR beta chain appears in the sequencing data of a study of blood T cell repertoires in COVID-19. Across the whole study: Samples representing acute and convalescent COVID-19 were sourced from the United States, Italy and Spain. Sample material is recorded as cDNA or gDNA derived from T cells, B-cell-depleted T cells, or PBMCs.

Original processing methods: Nucleated cell counts were estimated from reference gene primer amplification. Some clones are missing from TCRdb's copy, which holds only in-frame ones; the method was immunoSEQ multiplex PCR. V and J calls and clone size come straight from that table; D and trimming were deduced from the DNA. The table lists approximately 90,000 clones, roughly 86% of them singletons, with about 1.2% in the top ten. Per germline, CDR1 SNHLY and CDR2 FYNNEI. The V and J ends lost 7 bases and 3 bases, in that order; junction bases with no gene match: 3. The CDR3 has 13 residues. V is TRBV2 and J is TRBJ1-2; 9 bases are a match to TRBD1. The TCR comes from a woman older than 75 with acute or convalescent COVID-19. Sequenced material: peripheral blood. The CDR3 loop reads CASIRDRDYGYTF. The CDR3 DNA reads as TGTGCCAGCATCCGGGACAGGGACTATGGCTACACCTTC.